These 18 T cell receptor beta chains share one sample of origin, sequenced in a study of OX40 agonist ivuxolimab in advanced cancers. Library creation used the immunoSEQ multiplex PCR assay. TCRdb carries this immuneACCESS record with in-frame sequences only. Its versions omit some clonotypes, under half of them owing to an unresolved V gene in the studies checked, with the rest unexplained. The sample table contains 65,000 to 70,000 clones; only one count was recorded for roughly 87% of them. Clones ranked in the top ten supply less than 3% of the sample. Sequencing was performed on CD4+ or CD8+ T cells sorted from blood, taken in a trial of the OX40 agonist ivuxolimab. The receptors shown here come from an adult with an advanced solid tumor such as melanoma, head and neck, liver or kidney cancer.

J is TRBJ2-2 and V is TRBV6-6; tentative D call: TRBD2 (5 bases). The V end lost 11 bases, the J end lost 6 bases, and 19 bases lay between the germline ends. CDR1 and CDR2 from the germline V gene are MNHNY and SVGAGI (reference sequence). The CDR3 spans 14 residues. CDR3: CAAGGLGGAGELFF. The CDR3 DNA follows: TGTGCCGCGGGCGGGCTCGGAGGAGCCGGGGAGCTGTTTTTT.

The J gene is TRBJ1-1, the V gene TRBV14; possibly TRBD1 for D (5 bases). The CDR3 is made up of 14 amino acids. The V gene lost 1 base and the J gene lost 0 bases, with 6 bases spanning the gap. The germline V gene has CDR1 SGHDN and CDR2 FVKESK. In nucleotides, the CDR3 is TGTGCCAGCAGCCAAGCAGGGTTGAACACTGAAGCTTTCTTT. Translating gives CASSQAGLNTEAFF.

In this sample, this clone turned up once. The CDR3 sequence is CASSSTSGGVYEQYF. In DNA form, the CDR3 reads TGTGCCAGCAGCTCGACTAGCGGGGGAGTCTACGAGCAGTACTTC. J is TRBJ2-7 and V is TRBV7-2; 12 bases align to TRBD2. Germline V gene sequence: CDR1 SGHTA, CDR2 FQGNSA. After removal of 4 bases from V and 3 bases from J, the junction contained 4 bases not matched to a gene. The CDR3 spans 15 residues.

This chain links TRBV30 with TRBJ1-4; TRBD1 matches at 8 bases. V dropped 2 bases and J dropped 8; count of bases not matched to a gene: 7. Germline CDR1 is GTSNPN and CDR2 is SVGIG (reference sequence). The CDR3 spans 14 residues. CDR3 bases: TGTGCCTGGAGTAGCGGACAGGGACTCGAAAAACTGTTTTTT. Translated, it gives CAWSSGQGLEKLFF.

J is TRBJ1-5 and V is TRBV4-3; TRBD1 agrees at 7 bases. The J segment lost 6 bases and the V segment lost 0 bases, leaving 5 bases of the junction unmatched. The length of the CDR3 is 15 residues. CDR1 LGHNA and CDR2 YSLEER come from the germline V gene. The CDR3 is CASSQDLQGSQPQHF. CDR3 nucleotides: TGCGCCAGCAGCCAAGATTTACAGGGGAGTCAGCCCCAGCATTTT.

CDR3 sequence (DNA): TGTGCCATCAGTGAGTCGGGGGGTGGCACAGATACGCAGTATTTT. Its translation is CAISESGGGTDTQYF. This chain joins TRBV10-3 and TRBJ2-3, with D perhaps matching TRBD2 (6 bases). V lost 0 bases and J lost 1, with 8 bases in between. Germline assignment: CDR1 ENHRY and CDR2 SYGVKD. The CDR3 is 15 amino acids.

The chain has TRBV9 and TRBJ2-1, with a tentative D call TRBD2 (6 bases). Per germline, CDR1 SGDLS and CDR2 YYNGEE. V was clipped by 0 bases and J by 6 bases, with 19 bases between them. The CDR3 spans 17 residues. The CDR3 nucleotides read TGTGCCAGCAGCGTAGACCCCACGGGAGCGGCGGGCAATGAGCAGTTCTTC. Protein product: CASSVDPTGAAGNEQFF.

This sequence joins TRBV9 and TRBJ2-7; TRBD2 aligns across 8 bases. V shed 0 bases, J shed 7 bases, and the junction held 6 bases outside the gene matches. The V gene's germline CDR1 is SGDLS and CDR2 YYNGEE. The CDR3 contains 14 residues. The CDR3 reads CASSVDGRGGEQYF. In DNA form, the CDR3 reads TGTGCCAGCAGCGTAGATGGGCGCGGGGGGGAGCAGTACTTC.

This chain links TRBV28 with TRBJ1-2; tentative D call: TRBD1 (6 bases). Germline V lookup: CDR1 MDHEN, CDR2 SYDVKM. Trimming pared 7 bases from V and 3 bases from J, leaving 12 bases between. This CDR3 is 13 amino acids long. This CDR3 reads CASIRGGDYGYTF. The CDR3 nucleotides are TGTGCCAGCATCCGAGGGGGGGACTATGGCTACACCTTC.

A note on this clone: The same CDR3 can be traced to other DNA sequences in this sample. J is TRBJ1-3 and V is TRBV7-9; D is unresolved. V shed 2 bases and J shed 0 bases, with 5 bases lying between them. The germline CDR1 and CDR2 sequences are SEHNR and FQNEAQ (reference sequence). The CDR3 runs to 14 residues. DNA for the CDR3: TGTGCCAGCAGCTTATCGGACTCTGGAAACACCATATATTTT. This translates into CASSLSDSGNTIYF.

The gene calls are TRBV18 and TRBJ1-3, with D unclear. Germline loops: CDR1 KGHSH, CDR2 LQKENI. The CDR3 is 14 amino acids. The V end was cut by 5 bases, the J end by 0 bases, with 8 bases between. This chain's CDR3 is CASSGSNSGNTIYF. CDR3 DNA: TGTGCCAGCTCAGGATCTAACTCTGGAAACACCATATATTTT.

The chain uses TRBV29-1 and TRBJ2-7; 12 bases are shared with TRBD2. Germline assignment: CDR1 SQVTM and CDR2 ANQGSEA. This CDR3 region has 14 residues. The V segment lost 7 bases and the J segment 0 bases; nucleotides outside the gene matches: 4. CDR3 in amino acids: CSAQGLAGSYEQYF. CDR3 DNA sequence: TGCAGCGCCCAGGGACTAGCGGGCTCCTACGAGCAGTACTTC.

This rearrangement joins TRBV19 to TRBJ1-3, with a weak D call TRBD1 (5 bases). Germline values: CDR1 LNHDA, CDR2 SQIVND (reference sequence). Trimming removed 3 bases at V and 0 bases at J, with 12 bases between. The CDR3 contains 16 residues. The CDR3, as DNA: TGTGCCAGTAGTATGCGGGGGGGAGCCTCTGGAAACACCATATATTTT. Its translation is CASSMRGGASGNTIYF.

V and J are TRBV4-3 and TRBJ1-2; D not certain. The V gene's germline CDR1 is LGHNA and CDR2 YSLEER. There are 14 residues in the CDR3. Trimming removed 1 base at V and 8 bases at J, with 14 bases between. This chain's CDR3 is CASSQVATLLGYTF. The CDR3 nucleotides are TGCGCCAGCAGCCAAGTAGCCACACTGTTGGGCTACACCTTC.

This rearrangement joins TRBV28 to TRBJ2-7; a weak D match, TRBD1 (5 bases). In germline, CDR1 is MDHEN, CDR2 SYDVKM. This CDR3 contains 15 residues. The V and J ends lost 7 bases and 4 bases respectively, with 20 bases between them. The CDR3: CASTPLEAGKYEQYF. CDR3 nucleotides: TGTGCCAGCACCCCCCTCGAGGCAGGGAAATACGAGCAGTACTTC.

The chain uses TRBV9 and TRBJ2-2; D possibly corresponds to TRBD2 (6 bases). This CDR3 spans 15 amino acids. CDR1 SGDLS and CDR2 YYNGEE come from the germline V gene. Trimming cost V 0 bases and J 3 bases, with 9 bases left between them. CDR3 nucleotides: TGTGCCAGCAGCGTAGAGGGACTCTACACCGGGGAGCTGTTTTTT. Its translation is CASSVEGLYTGELFF.

The chain recombines TRBV27 with TRBJ2-7; TRBD2 matches at 8 bases. The V gene end was trimmed by 5 bases and the J gene end by 7 bases; junction bases not matched to a gene: 13. From germline, CDR1 is MNHEY and CDR2 SMNVEV (reference sequence). The CDR3 is 15 residues long. The CDR3 protein is CASSPGTRRREEQYF. The CDR3 DNA sequence: TGTGCCAGCAGTCCCGGGACTAGGAGGCGAGAAGAGCAGTACTTC.

This clone turned up a few times. The rearrangement joins TRBV2 to TRBJ2-2, with D possibly being TRBD1 or TRBD2 (5 bases each). Germline loops: CDR1 SNHLY, CDR2 FYNNEI. This CDR3 has 15 residues. Trimming took off 9 bases at V and 0 bases at J, with 14 bases between the two ends. The CDR3 region is CASRGGLANTGELFF. The CDR3 DNA reads as TGTGCCAGTAGGGGCGGGCTCGCGAACACCGGGGAGCTGTTTTTT.